The 18 T cell receptor beta chains given below trace back to one sample, sequenced in a study of beta chain features in type 1 diabetes. Of the isolated RNA, all was reverse transcribed, and so the sequenced material was expressed TCRB transcripts. Generated by immunoSEQ multiplex PCR, the TCRdb table keeps only in-frame clones and is missing some. Here the sample spans about 110,000 clones, approximately 37% being singletons. The specimen sequenced was stem cell memory CD4+ T cells from blood. The receptors originated from a woman between 18 and 29 years old in good health.

V is TRBV14 and J is TRBJ2-5, with 12 positions matching TRBD2. V gave up 5 bases and J gave up 4 bases; unmatched junction bases: 8. This CDR3 spans 16 amino acids. Germline values: CDR1 SGHDN, CDR2 FVKESK. CDR3 nucleotides: TGTGCCAGCAGCTATCGACTAGCGGGAGTGGGAGAGACCCAGTACTTC. Translated, it gives CASSYRLAGVGETQYF. The entire variable domain, with the rest obtained from reference TRBV14 and TRBJ2-5, is as follows: EAGVTQFPSHSVIEKGQTVTLRCDPISGHDNLYWYRRVMGKEIKFLLHFVKESKQDESGMPNNRFLAERTGGTYSTLKVQPAELEDSGVYFCASSYRLAGVGETQYFGPGTRLLVL.

This clone was found a few times. The rearrangement uses TRBV28 and TRBJ2-7; TRBD1 might be the D (6 bases). The CDR3 sequence is 15 residues long. Trimming cost V 2 bases and J 3 bases, with 14 bases left between them. CDR1 is MDHEN, CDR2 SYDVKM, per germline. The DNA of the CDR3 is TGTGCCAGCAGTTTAGAAGACAGGTGGAGCTACGAGCAGTACTTC. Its translation: CASSLEDRWSYEQYF.

The V and J genes are TRBV30 and TRBJ1-5, with 7 bases fitting TRBD1. CDR1 is GTSNPN, CDR2 SVGIG, per germline (reference sequence). J was trimmed by 0 bases and V by 3 bases; bases with no gene match: 5. This CDR3 has 15 residues. In DNA form, the CDR3 reads TGTGCCTGGAGAAAGGGGACAGTTAGCAATCAGCCCCAGCATTTT. Its translation is CAWRKGTVSNQPQHF. The entire variable domain, with the rest obtained from reference TRBV30 and TRBJ1-5, is as follows: SQTIHQWPATLVQPVGSPLSLECTVEGTSNPNLYWYRQAAGRGLQLLFYSVGIGQISSEVPQNLSASRPQDRQFILSSKKLLLSDSGFYLCAWRKGTVSNQPQHFGDGTRLSIL.

This chain joins TRBV18 and TRBJ2-5; the match to TRBD1 covers 7 bases. The germline V gene encodes CDR1 KGHSH and CDR2 LQKENI. Unmatched junction bases numbered 11, after V lost 6 bases and J lost 7 bases. This CDR3 is built from 14 residues. The CDR3 DNA sequence: TGTGCCAGCTCGACCGGACAGGCAGCAGGGACCCAGTACTTC. Its translation is CASSTGQAAGTQYF.

This chain joins TRBV19 and TRBJ1-5; TRBD1 matches at 8 bases. The ends lost 6 bases at V and 5 bases at J; junction bases unmatched: 6. The CDR3 is made up of 14 amino acids. In germline, CDR1 is LNHDA, CDR2 SQIVND (reference sequence). The CDR3 region is CASRDRVRDQPQHF. CDR3 in DNA: TGTGCCAGTAGGGACAGGGTTAGGGATCAGCCCCAGCATTTT. The variable domain in full, completed from reference TRBV19 and TRBJ1-5, reads DGGITQSPKYLFRKEGQNVTLSCEQNLNHDAMYWYRQDPGQGLRLIYYSQIVNDFQKGDIAEGYSVSREKKESFPLTVTSAQKNPTAFYLCASRDRVRDQPQHFGDGTRLSIL.

V usage is TRBV7-2 and J usage is TRBJ1-2, with D possibly matching TRBD1 (6 bases). Deletions cut 5 bases from V and 7 bases from J, with 14 bases between. The CDR3 loop spans 13 amino acids. Germline lookup yields CDR1 SGHTA and CDR2 FQGNSA. The CDR3 region has the DNA TGTGCCAGCAGCCCACAGGGAACGGTTGGCTACACCTTC. As protein: CASSPQGTVGYTF.

This chain connects TRBV30 to TRBJ1-1; D is perhaps TRBD1 (5 bases). V lost 3 bases, J lost 4 bases, and 21 bases lay in between. CDR1 and CDR2 from the germline V gene are GTSNPN and SVGIG (reference sequence). This CDR3 region has 16 residues. CDR3: CAWSASGRDSITEAFF. The CDR3, as DNA: TGTGCCTGGAGCGCCTCGGGCAGGGATAGTATCACTGAAGCTTTCTTT.

V gene TRBV20-1 combines with J gene TRBJ2-1; D call uncertain. Germline CDR1 is DFQATT and CDR2 is SNEGSKA (reference sequence). V shed 3 bases and J shed 9 bases, with 6 bases lying between them. The CDR3 sequence is 10 residues long. The chain's CDR3 is CSARSVEQFF. The CDR3 DNA follows: TGCAGTGCTAGGTCTGTTGAGCAGTTCTTC.

The CDR3 bases are TGTGCCAGCAGCGCCCATAGCGGGAGAACAGATACGCAGTATTTT. Translating it yields CASSAHSGRTDTQYF. The chain employs TRBV9 and TRBJ2-3, with TRBD2 matching 9 bases. The V and J ends lost 3 bases and 3 bases, in that order; junction bases with no gene match: 5. Germline V gene lookup returns CDR1 SGDLS and CDR2 YYNGEE. This CDR3 region has 15 residues.

The V call is TRBV5-4, the J call TRBJ1-3; D unclear. The length of the CDR3 is 17 residues. Germline CDR1 and CDR2: SGHNT and YYREEE (reference sequence). V lost 0 bases and J lost 0, with 13 bases in between. The CDR3 DNA reads TGTGCCAGCAGCTTGGAACCCCGCGCCTACTCTGGAAACACCATATATTTT. Amino acids: CASSLEPRAYSGNTIYF.

In this sample, this clone turned up a few times. The chain combines TRBV7-9 with TRBJ2-7, with D possibly being TRBD1 (8 bases). CDR3 size: 14 residues. V shed 5 bases and J shed 3 bases, with 14 bases lying between them. The germline gives CDR1 SEHNR, CDR2 FQNEAQ (reference sequence). CDR3 coding DNA: TGTGCCAGCAGCCCCTACAGGGGGGGCTACGAGCAGTACTTC. It is translated as CASSPYRGGYEQYF.

J is TRBJ1-2 and V is TRBV15, with 7 nucleotides matching TRBD1. Germline V gene data show CDR1 as LNHNV and CDR2 as YYDKDF (reference sequence). The CDR3 extends over 15 amino acids. The junction had 4 bases not matched to a gene; V was cut back by 1 base and J by 2 bases. CDR3 DNA sequence: TGTGCCACCAGCAGAGGACAGGGAGTCAACTATGGCTACACCTTC. Translation gives CATSRGQGVNYGYTF.

The chain has TRBV2 and TRBJ2-2; TRBD2 agrees at 7 bases. CDR3 length: 16 residues. V lost 6 bases and J lost 7; bases outside the gene matches: 14. Germline loops: CDR1 SNHLY, CDR2 FYNNEI. The CDR3 coding sequence is TGTGCCAGCAGCCGGAGGAGGGGAGGGCCGAGCGGGGAGCTGTTTTTT. Residues: CASSRRRGGPSGELFF.

The chain carries TRBV11-3 and TRBJ2-1; the match to TRBD2 covers 12 bases. Trimming at V came to 1 base and at J to 7 bases, leaving 11 bases not matched to a gene. This CDR3 comprises 18 residues. Germline V gene lookup returns CDR1 SGHNT and CDR2 YENEEA. The CDR3 is CASSLGTLAGGFSNEQFF. The CDR3 DNA reads TGTGCCAGCAGCTTAGGAACGCTAGCGGGAGGGTTCTCAAATGAGCAGTTCTTC.

The rearrangement joins TRBV15 to TRBJ1-5; a possible D gene is TRBD1 (5 bases). V was cut by 0 bases and J by 1 base, with 10 bases left in between. Germline V gene lookup returns CDR1 LNHNV and CDR2 YYDKDF (reference sequence). CDR3 size: 16 residues. CDR3: CATSRDQGRSNQPQHF. The CDR3 region has the DNA TGTGCCACCAGCAGAGATCAGGGAAGGAGCAATCAGCCCCAGCATTTT.

V gene TRBV10-3 combines with J gene TRBJ1-2; perhaps TRBD1 as D (6 bases). CDR3 size: 14 residues. Germline lookup yields CDR1 ENHRY and CDR2 SYGVKD. Trimming pared 9 bases from V and 4 bases from J, leaving 18 bases between. The CDR3 region is CAIQTEQGRYGYTF. In DNA form, the CDR3 reads TGTGCCATACAGACGGAACAGGGTCGCTATGGCTACACCTTC.

The genes are TRBV7-2 and TRBJ2-7; 8 nucleotides agree with TRBD1. This CDR3 is built from 15 residues. V lost 1 base, J lost 4 bases, and 6 bases stayed unmatched. Germline-derived CDR1 and CDR2 are SGHTA and FQGNSA. The CDR3 here is CASSLVQGASYEQYF. DNA for the CDR3: TGTGCCAGCAGCTTAGTGCAGGGGGCAAGTTACGAGCAGTACTTC. The full variable domain, completed using reference TRBV7-2 and TRBJ2-7, is GAGVSQSPSNKVTEKGKDVELRCDPISGHTALYWYRQSLGQGLEFLIYFQGNSAPDKSGLPSDRFSAERTGGSVSTLTIQRTQQEDSAVYLCASSLVQGASYEQYFGPGTRLTVT.

The rearrangement joins TRBV2 to TRBJ2-1; 7 bases match TRBD2. The CDR3 consists of 17 residues. V lost 2 bases to trimming and J lost 8 bases; unmatched junction nucleotides: 15. Germline V lookup: CDR1 SNHLY, CDR2 FYNNEI. The CDR3 DNA is TGTGCCAGCAGTGAAAGCCGACTGGCGGGAGCTGGCTATGAGCAGTTCTTC. Translating it yields CASSESRLAGAGYEQFF.